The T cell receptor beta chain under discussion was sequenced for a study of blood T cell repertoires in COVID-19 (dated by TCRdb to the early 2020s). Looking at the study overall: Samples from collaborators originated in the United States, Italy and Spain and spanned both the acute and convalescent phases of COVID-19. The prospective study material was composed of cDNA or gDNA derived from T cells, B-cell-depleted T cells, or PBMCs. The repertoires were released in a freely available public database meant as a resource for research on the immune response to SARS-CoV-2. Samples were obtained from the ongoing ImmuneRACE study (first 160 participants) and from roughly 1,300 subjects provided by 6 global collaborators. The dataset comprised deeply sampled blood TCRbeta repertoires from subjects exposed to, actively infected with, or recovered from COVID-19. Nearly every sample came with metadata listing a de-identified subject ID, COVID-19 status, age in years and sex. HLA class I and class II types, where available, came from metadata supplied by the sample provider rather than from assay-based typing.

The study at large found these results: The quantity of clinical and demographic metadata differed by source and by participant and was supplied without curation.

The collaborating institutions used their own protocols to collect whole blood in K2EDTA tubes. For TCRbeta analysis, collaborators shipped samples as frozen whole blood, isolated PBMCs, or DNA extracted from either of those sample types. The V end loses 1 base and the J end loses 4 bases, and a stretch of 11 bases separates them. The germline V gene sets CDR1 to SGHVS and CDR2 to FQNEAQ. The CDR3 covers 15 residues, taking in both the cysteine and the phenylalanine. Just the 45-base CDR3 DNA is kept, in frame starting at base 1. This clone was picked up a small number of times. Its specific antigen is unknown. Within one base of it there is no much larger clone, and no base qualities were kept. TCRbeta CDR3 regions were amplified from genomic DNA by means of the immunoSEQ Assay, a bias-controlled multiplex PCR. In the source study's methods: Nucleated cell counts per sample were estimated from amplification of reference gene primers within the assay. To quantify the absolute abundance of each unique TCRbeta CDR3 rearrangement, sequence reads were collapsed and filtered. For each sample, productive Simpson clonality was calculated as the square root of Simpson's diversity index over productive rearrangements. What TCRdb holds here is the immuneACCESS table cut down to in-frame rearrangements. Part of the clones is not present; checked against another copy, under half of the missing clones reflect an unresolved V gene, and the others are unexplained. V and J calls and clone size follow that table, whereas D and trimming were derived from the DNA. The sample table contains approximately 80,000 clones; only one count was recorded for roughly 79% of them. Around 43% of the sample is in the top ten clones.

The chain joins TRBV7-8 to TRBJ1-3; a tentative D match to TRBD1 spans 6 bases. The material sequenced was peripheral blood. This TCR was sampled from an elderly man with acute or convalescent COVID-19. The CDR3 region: CASSLGFRGGNTIYF. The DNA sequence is TGTGCCAGCAGCTTAGGGTTCAGGGGAGGAAACACCATATATTTT. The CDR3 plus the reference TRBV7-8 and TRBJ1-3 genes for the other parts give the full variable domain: GAGVSQSPRYKVAKRGQDVALRCDPISGHVSLFWYQQALGQGPEFLTYFQNEAQLDKSGLPSDRFFAERPEGSVSTLKIQRTQQEDSAVYLCASSLGFRGGNTIYFGEGSWLTVV.